The 25 T cell receptor beta chains presented below share a single source sample, sequenced in a study of breast tumors, draining lymph nodes, adjacent tissues. Axillary draining lymph nodes of breast cancer patients supplied the node samples. TCRdb passed the multiplex PCR reads through MiXCR, listing each CDR3 protein once. This sample has tens of thousands of distinct CDR3 sequences, with more than 25% found just once. The sample consisted of axillary lymph node tissue. These receptors all come from a female donor with breast cancer. Some clones in this sample may be carry-over from other donors' samples.

This clonotype has ten or more counts. A much larger clonotype is one base distant, so this may be a read error. The final CDR3 position lacks the conserved phenylalanine or tryptophan, pointing to a likely read error. The genes are TRBV24-1 and TRBJ2-7, with TRBD1 matching over 9 bases. The CDR3 is 13 residues long. The V gene's germline CDR1 is KGHDR and CDR2 SFDVKD. V lost 5 bases, J lost 6 bases, and 4 bases stayed unmatched. The CDR3 bases are TGTGCCACCAGTGTCCCGGGACAGGGCGAGCAGTACCTC. It yields the protein CATSVPGQGEQYL.

In its sample, this clonotype was seen many times. V usage is TRBV6-2 or TRBV6-3 and J usage is TRBJ2-2, with 13 bases aligning to TRBD2. Germline assignment: CDR1 MNHEY and CDR2 SVGEGT. This CDR3 spans 15 amino acids. Trimming took 6 bases from V and 6 from J; bases not matched to a gene: 4. CDR3 protein: CASRLGLAGAGELFF. The DNA for the CDR3 is TGTGCCAGCAGGCTAGGACTAGCGGGAGCCGGGGAGCTGTTTTTT.

This clonotype has at least ten counts. J is TRBJ2-3 and V is TRBV6-5; D unclear. Germline V gives CDR1 MNHEY, CDR2 SVGAGI. CDR3 length: 14 amino acids. V lost 8 bases, J lost 3 bases, and 15 bases lay in between. This chain's CDR3 is CASCPRAKTDTQYF. CDR3 DNA sequence: TGTGCCAGCTGCCCCCGGGCCAAGACAGATACGCAGTATTTT.

This clonotype occurred many times. This chain joins TRBV5-8 and TRBJ2-2, with D possibly TRBD1 on 5 matching bases. This CDR3 has 16 residues. CDR1 and CDR2 from the germline V gene are SGHTS and YDEGEE. V shed 4 bases and J shed 4 bases, with 17 bases lying between them. The CDR3, as DNA: TGTGCCAGCAGCGGGCCGAAGGGGTTCTTCACCGGGGAGCTGTTTTTT. This sequence encodes CASSGPKGFFTGELFF.

This clonotype has a count of ten or more. This chain connects TRBV20-1 to TRBJ1-2; D might be TRBD1 (5 bases). Between the trimmed V and J ends, which lost 1 base and 6 bases, there was a span of 18 bases. The CDR3 consists of 15 residues. The germline V gene has CDR1 DFQATT and CDR2 SNEGSKA (reference sequence). This CDR3 reads CSARAGEGFRNGYTF. CDR3 nucleotide sequence: TGCAGTGCTAGAGCCGGGGAGGGGTTTAGAAATGGCTACACCTTC.

The chain recombines TRBV9 with TRBJ1-1; no reliable D call. The CDR3 runs 12 residues. V lost 1 base to trimming and J lost 3 bases, with 4 bases between them. Germline-derived CDR1 and CDR2 are SGDLS and YYNGEE. In nucleotides, the CDR3 is TGTGCCAGCAGCGTAACGGACACTGAAGCTTTCTTT. Translated: CASSVTDTEAFF.

The gene calls are TRBV20-1 and TRBJ2-1; 10 bases fit TRBD2. Germline CDR1 reads DFQATT; CDR2 reads SNEGSKA (reference sequence). The CDR3 covers 15 residues. The J segment lost 6 bases and the V segment lost 0 bases, leaving 5 bases of the junction unmatched. The CDR3 sequence is CSARDPAGGPNEQFF. CDR3 DNA sequence: TGCAGTGCTAGAGATCCAGCGGGAGGGCCCAATGAGCAGTTCTTC.

This clonotype was observed at least ten times. The chain employs TRBV3-1 and TRBJ2-1; D remains ambiguous. Germline CDR1 reads LGHDT; CDR2 reads YNNKEL (reference sequence). V was trimmed by 4 bases and J by 8 bases, leaving 15 bases between them. The CDR3 spans 14 residues. The CDR3 DNA is TGTGCCAGCAGCCCGCGAGGTAGCAGCTATGAGCAGTTCTTC. This codes for CASSPRGSSYEQFF.

The rearrangement joins TRBV7-2 to TRBJ2-7; possibly TRBD1 or TRBD2 for D (7 bases each). V gave up 8 bases and J gave up 0 bases, with 29 bases separating them. Germline V gene data show CDR1 as SGHTA and CDR2 as FQGNSA. This CDR3 region has 19 residues. CDR3 nucleotide sequence: TGTGCCAGCGGCTCCGGCCGCGGGGGAAGGGGGCCTTACTCCTACGAGCAGTACTTC. It specifies CASGSGRGGRGPYSYEQYF.

This chain joins TRBV9 and TRBJ2-1; D ambiguous. This CDR3 has 13 residues. V was trimmed by 3 bases and J by 3 bases, leaving 7 bases between them. The germline V gene encodes CDR1 SGDLS and CDR2 YYNGEE. CDR3 in amino acids: CASSAGSYNEQFF. The CDR3 region has the DNA TGTGCCAGCAGCGCGGGTAGCTACAATGAGCAGTTCTTC.

V usage is TRBV20-1 and J usage is TRBJ1-2; 7 bases are shared with TRBD1. CDR3 size: 12 residues. V shed 8 bases and J 2 bases; nucleotides not matched to a gene: 5. Germline V gene lookup returns CDR1 DFQATT and CDR2 SNEGSKA (reference sequence). CDR3 in DNA: TGCAGTACGGAACAGGGGAACTATGGCTACACCTTC. Its protein is CSTEQGNYGYTF.

Of note for this clonotype: This may stem from a read error, because a much larger clone lies one nucleotide away. The chain joins TRBV11-2 to TRBJ2-4, with no clear D. The CDR3 has 12 residues. The germline V gene has CDR1 SGHAT and CDR2 FQNNGV. The CDR3 region is CASKGRQNTQYF. The CDR3 DNA reads TGTGCCAGCAAAGGCAGACAAAACACTCAGTACTTC.

This clonotype was seen repeatedly, ten times or more. The chain recombines TRBV30 with TRBJ1-2; 9 bases map to TRBD1. From germline, CDR1 is GTSNPN and CDR2 SVGIG (reference sequence). The CDR3 is 14 amino acids. V was clipped by 5 bases and J by 7 bases; unmatched bases: 11. CDR3 residues: CAWVINGQGFGYTF. The CDR3 DNA is TGTGCCTGGGTTATAAATGGACAGGGGTTTGGCTACACCTTC. The full variable domain, with the rest looked up from reference TRBV30 and TRBJ1-2, is SQTIHQWPATLVQPVGSPLSLECTVEGTSNPNLYWYRQAAGRGLQLLFYSVGIGQISSEVPQNLSASRPQDRQFILSSKKLLLSDSGFYLCAWVINGQGFGYTFGSGTRLTVV.

This clonotype was counted ten times or more. The chain combines TRBV5-8 with TRBJ2-1; 12 nucleotides agree with TRBD1. The CDR3 runs 16 residues. V dropped 2 bases and J dropped 8; count of bases not matched to a gene: 8. Looked up from germline, CDR1 is SGHTS and CDR2 is YDEGEE. The DNA for the CDR3 is TGTGCCAGCAGCTTAGGACCGGGACAGGGGGCCGATGAGCAGTTCTTC. Amino acids: CASSLGPGQGADEQFF.

This clonotype was recorded at least ten times. The chain combines TRBV12-3 or TRBV12-4 with TRBJ2-7; D tentatively reads TRBD1 or TRBD2 (5 bases each). Between the trimmed V and J ends, which lost 3 bases and 1 base, there was a span of 10 bases. This CDR3 is 14 amino acids long. CDR3 nucleotide sequence: TGTGCCAGCAGTTTTGAGAGGGGTTCCTACGAGCAGTACTTC. Translation gives CASSFERGSYEQYF.

Concerning this clonotype: This may stem from a read error, because a much larger clone lies one nucleotide away. This sequence joins TRBV27 and TRBJ2-7; D gene uncertain. The CDR3 spans 13 residues. Per germline, CDR1 MNHEY and CDR2 SMNVEV (reference sequence). The CDR3 sequence: CAGSFGTSYEQYF. The CDR3 DNA reads TGTGCCGGCAGTTTTGGTACCTCCTACGAGCAGTACTTC.

Comment on this clonotype: One end of the junction does not line up with germline, which may come from a read error. The chain combines TRBV10-1 with TRBJ2-5, with D possibly matching TRBD2 (6 bases). This CDR3 has 16 amino acids. CDR1 WNHNN and CDR2 SYGVQD come from the germline V gene (reference sequence). CDR3 bases: TGCGCCAGCAGCGAAGCGACTAGTCCAGACCAGGAGACCCAGTACTTC. Its protein is CASSEATSPDQETQYF.

This clonotype was observed many times. The V gene is TRBV20-1, the J gene TRBJ2-1; weak D call: TRBD1 (5 bases). The germline V and J ends were trimmed by 4 bases and 15 bases, with 19 bases remaining between them. Germline lookup yields CDR1 DFQATT and CDR2 SNEGSKA (reference sequence). The CDR3 is 12 residues long. CDR3 DNA sequence: TGCAGTGCTAAAGGGGCTGGCACTGTGGCGTTCTTC. This translates into CSAKGAGTVAFF.

The rearrangement uses TRBV7-2 and TRBJ1-3; D possibly corresponds to TRBD1 (6 bases). V was cut by 5 bases and J by 15 bases, with 29 bases left in between. Germline CDR1 SGHTA, CDR2 FQGNSA. This CDR3 spans 16 amino acids. CDR3 in DNA: TGTGCCAGCAGCCCAGCGGGGGGGCCAGGGAGAAACACCCCATATTTT. It encodes CASSPAGGPGRNTPYF.

This clonotype was counted between two and nine times. This chain connects TRBV3-1 to TRBJ2-1, with 9 bases matching TRBD1. This CDR3 comprises 16 residues. The germline V gene encodes CDR1 LGHDT and CDR2 YNNKEL (reference sequence). With 4 bases clipped from V and 1 base from J, the junction kept 5 bases outside the gene matches. The CDR3 sequence is CASSPGTGLSYNEQFF. The CDR3 coding sequence is TGTGCCAGCAGCCCAGGGACAGGGCTTTCCTACAATGAGCAGTTCTTC.

This clonotype was seen ten or more times. The rearrangement joins TRBV6-1 to TRBJ1-2; D is unclear. Germline CDR1 and CDR2: MNHNS and SASEGT. The CDR3 extends over 15 amino acids. Trimming shortened V by 6 bases and J by 4 bases, and 18 bases separated the two germline ends. Here the CDR3 reads CASSPEDLFVYGYTF. The CDR3, as DNA: TGTGCCAGCAGCCCCGAGGACCTATTTGTCTATGGCTACACCTTC.

This clonotype has a count of ten or more. This chain uses TRBV7-6 with TRBJ2-1; the match to TRBD2 covers 14 bases. This CDR3 region has 15 residues. CDR1 is SGHVS and CDR2 is FNYEAQ in the germline V gene. V lost 6 bases and J lost 8; bases outside the gene matches: 6. This CDR3 is CASSPQGLAGDEQFF. The DNA for the CDR3 is TGTGCCAGCAGTCCCCAGGGACTAGCGGGAGATGAGCAGTTCTTC.

As regards this clonotype: An end of the junction does not agree with germline; a read error may underlie this. The V gene is TRBV7-2, the J gene TRBJ1-6, with a weak D call TRBD1 (6 bases). CDR3 length: 16 residues. Looked up from germline, CDR1 is SGHTA and CDR2 is FQGNSA. For the CDR3, the DNA is TGTGCCGGCAGCTCCCAGGGGACTGCCAATAATTCCCCCCTCCACTTT. Translated, it gives CAGSSQGTANNSPLHF.

This chain links TRBV2 with TRBJ1-2; D unresolved. Germline V lookup: CDR1 SNHLY, CDR2 FYNNEI. This CDR3 has 12 residues. V was clipped by 4 bases and J by 4 bases, with 7 bases between them. The CDR3 nucleotides are TGTGCCAGCAGTGTCCTGAGCTATGGCTACACCTTC. It specifies CASSVLSYGYTF.

Turning to this clonotype: The CDR3 does not end in the conserved phenylalanine or tryptophan, so this is likely a read error. The chain uses TRBV19 and TRBJ2-1; D gene unclear. The V gene lost 5 bases and the J gene lost 0 bases, with 14 bases spanning the gap. The CDR3 has 16 residues. Germline V lookup: CDR1 LNHDA, CDR2 SQIVND (reference sequence). The CDR3 coding sequence is TGTGCCAGTAGTGTTGGTGGGCCAAGCTCCTACAATGAGCAGTTCTCC. Its protein product is CASSVGGPSSYNEQFS.